Listed here is a single T cell receptor (beta chain). The data originate from a study of blood T cell repertoires in COVID-19. Overall study context: COVID-19 samples, acute and convalescent, were from the United States, Italy and Spain. Sources were T cells, B-cell-depleted T cells, or PBMCs; the material itself was cDNA or gDNA.

The CDR3 spans 16 residues. J was trimmed by 4 bases and V by 0 bases; bases with no gene match: 7. Per the germline V gene, CDR1 is SGDLS and CDR2 is YYNGEE. Assignments of participants to cohorts depended upon their own reported clinical history. Measured with immunoSEQ multiplex PCR; TCRdb has only the in-frame clones, and not every one. This repertoire shows just over 300,000 clones, roughly 89% found once; its top ten account for around 9.3%. The material sequenced was PBMCs or T cells enriched from blood (not recorded which). The rearrangement joins TRBV9 to TRBJ1-2, with 9 bases aligning to TRBD1. The sequence came from a woman aged 18-29 years who had recovered from COVID-19. The CDR3 nucleotides read TGTGCCAGCAGCGTAGGAGGGGGGACAGGGATCTATGGCTACACCTTC. Translating it yields CASSVGGGTGIYGYTF.